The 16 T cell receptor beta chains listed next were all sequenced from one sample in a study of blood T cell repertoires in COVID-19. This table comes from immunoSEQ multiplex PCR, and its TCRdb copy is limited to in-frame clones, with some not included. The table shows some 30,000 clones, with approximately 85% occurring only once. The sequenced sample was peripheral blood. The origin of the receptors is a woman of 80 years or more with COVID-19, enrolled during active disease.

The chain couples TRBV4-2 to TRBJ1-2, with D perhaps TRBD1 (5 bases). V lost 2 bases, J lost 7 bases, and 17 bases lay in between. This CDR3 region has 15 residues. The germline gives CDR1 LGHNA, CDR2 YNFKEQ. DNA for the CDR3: TGTGCCAGCAGCCAATCCAGGGCCGATTTAAGTGGCTACACCTTC. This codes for CASSQSRADLSGYTF.

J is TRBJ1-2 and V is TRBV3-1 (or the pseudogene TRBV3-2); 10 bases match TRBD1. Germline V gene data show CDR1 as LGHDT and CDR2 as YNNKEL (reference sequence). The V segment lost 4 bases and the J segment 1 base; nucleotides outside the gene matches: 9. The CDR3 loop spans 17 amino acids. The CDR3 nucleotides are TGTGCCAGCAGCCCAGGGTGGGACAGGGGTTTTAACTATGGCTACACCTTC. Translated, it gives CASSPGWDRGFNYGYTF.

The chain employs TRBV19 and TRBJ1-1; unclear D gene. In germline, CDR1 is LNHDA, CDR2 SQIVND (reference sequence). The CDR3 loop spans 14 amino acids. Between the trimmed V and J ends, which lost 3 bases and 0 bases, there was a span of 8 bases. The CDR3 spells CASSILVMNTEAFF. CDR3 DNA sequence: TGTGCCAGTAGTATTTTAGTAATGAACACTGAAGCTTTCTTT.

CDR3 coding DNA: TGTGCCATCAGTGAGTCCAGGACAGTCTACAATGAGCAGTTCTTC. Translating gives CAISESRTVYNEQFF. This chain joins TRBV10-3 and TRBJ2-1, with D perhaps TRBD1 (6 bases). The CDR3 runs to 15 residues. V was clipped by 0 bases and J by 3 bases, with 9 bases between them. The germline gives CDR1 ENHRY, CDR2 SYGVKD.

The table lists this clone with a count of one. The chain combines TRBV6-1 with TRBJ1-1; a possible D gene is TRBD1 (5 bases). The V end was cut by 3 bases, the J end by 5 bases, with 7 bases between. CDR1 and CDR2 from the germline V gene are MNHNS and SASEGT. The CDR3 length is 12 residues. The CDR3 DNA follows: TGTGCCAGCAGTGACAGGGATACTGAAGCTTTCTTT. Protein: CASSDRDTEAFF.

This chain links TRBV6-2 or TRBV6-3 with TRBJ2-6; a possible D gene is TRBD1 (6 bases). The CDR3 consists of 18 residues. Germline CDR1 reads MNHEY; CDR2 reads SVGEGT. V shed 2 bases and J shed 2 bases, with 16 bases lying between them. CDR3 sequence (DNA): TGTGCCAGCAGTTACCTAACCACAGGGTTACCTGGGGCCAACGTCCTGACTTTC. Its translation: CASSYLTTGLPGANVLTF.

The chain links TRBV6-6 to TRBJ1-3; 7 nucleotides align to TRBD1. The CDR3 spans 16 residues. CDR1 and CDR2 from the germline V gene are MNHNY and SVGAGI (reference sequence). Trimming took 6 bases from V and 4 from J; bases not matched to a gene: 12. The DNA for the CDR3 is TGTGCCAGCAGCCACCCGGGACAGTCATCGGGAAACACCATATATTTT. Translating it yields CASSHPGQSSGNTIYF.

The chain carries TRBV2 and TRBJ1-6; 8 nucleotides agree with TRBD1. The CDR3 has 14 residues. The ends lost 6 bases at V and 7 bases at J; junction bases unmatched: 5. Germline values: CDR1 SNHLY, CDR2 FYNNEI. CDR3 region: CASRYGQGNSPLHF. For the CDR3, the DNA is TGTGCCAGCAGATATGGACAGGGAAATTCACCCCTCCACTTT.

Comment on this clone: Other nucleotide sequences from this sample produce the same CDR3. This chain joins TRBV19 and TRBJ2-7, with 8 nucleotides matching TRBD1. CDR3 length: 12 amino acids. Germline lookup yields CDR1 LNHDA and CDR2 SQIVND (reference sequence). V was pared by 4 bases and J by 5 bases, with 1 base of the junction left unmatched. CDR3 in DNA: TGTGCCAGTAGTAGACAGGGGAACGAGCAGTACTTC. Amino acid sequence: CASSRQGNEQYF.

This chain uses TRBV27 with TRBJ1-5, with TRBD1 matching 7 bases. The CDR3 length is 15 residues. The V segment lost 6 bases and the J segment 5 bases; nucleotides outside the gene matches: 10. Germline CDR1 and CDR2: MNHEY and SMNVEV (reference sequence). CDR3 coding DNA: TGTGCCAGCAGGGTACAGGGGATTCCCCATCAGCCCCAGCATTTT. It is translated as CASRVQGIPHQPQHF.

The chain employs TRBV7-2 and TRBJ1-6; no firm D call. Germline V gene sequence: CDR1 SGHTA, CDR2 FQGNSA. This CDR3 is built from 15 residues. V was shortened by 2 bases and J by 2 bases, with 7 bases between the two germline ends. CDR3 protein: CASSLRLAYNSPLHF. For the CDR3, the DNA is TGTGCCAGCAGCTTACGGTTGGCCTATAATTCACCCCTCCACTTT.

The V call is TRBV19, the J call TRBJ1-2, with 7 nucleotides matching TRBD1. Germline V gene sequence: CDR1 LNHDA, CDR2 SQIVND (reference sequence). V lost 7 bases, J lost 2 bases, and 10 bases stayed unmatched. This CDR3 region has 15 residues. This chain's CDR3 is CASKRGQATNYGYTF. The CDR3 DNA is TGTGCCAGTAAACGTGGACAGGCAACAAACTATGGCTACACCTTC.

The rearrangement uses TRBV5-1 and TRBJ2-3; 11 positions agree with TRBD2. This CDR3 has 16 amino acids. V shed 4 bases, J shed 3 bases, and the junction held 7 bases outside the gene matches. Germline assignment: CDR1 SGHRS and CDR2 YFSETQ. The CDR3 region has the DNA TGCGCCAGCAGCCTAACTATAGCGGGGGGGACAGATACGCAGTATTTT. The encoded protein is CASSLTIAGGTDTQYF. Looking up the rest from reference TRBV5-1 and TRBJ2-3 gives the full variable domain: KAGVTQTPRYLIKTRGQQVTLSCSPISGHRSVSWYQQTPGQGLQFLFEYFSETQRNKGNFPGRFSGRQFSNSRSEMNVSTLELGDSALYLCASSLTIAGGTDTQYFGPGTRLTVL.

CDR3 region: CASSMGTGAMNEQFF. CDR3 DNA sequence: TGTGCCAGTAGTATGGGGACAGGGGCGATGAATGAGCAGTTCTTC. This rearrangement joins TRBV19 to TRBJ2-1, with 10 bases matching TRBD1. V dropped 3 bases and J dropped 7; count of bases not matched to a gene: 6. The CDR3 spans 15 residues. Germline V CDR1 and CDR2: LNHDA, SQIVND (reference sequence).

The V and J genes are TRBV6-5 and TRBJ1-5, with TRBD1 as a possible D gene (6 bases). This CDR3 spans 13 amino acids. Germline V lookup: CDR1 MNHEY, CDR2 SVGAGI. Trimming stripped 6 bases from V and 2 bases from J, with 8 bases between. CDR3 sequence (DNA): TGTGCCAGCAGCACAGGGCGCAATCAGCCCCAGCATTTT. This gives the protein CASSTGRNQPQHF.

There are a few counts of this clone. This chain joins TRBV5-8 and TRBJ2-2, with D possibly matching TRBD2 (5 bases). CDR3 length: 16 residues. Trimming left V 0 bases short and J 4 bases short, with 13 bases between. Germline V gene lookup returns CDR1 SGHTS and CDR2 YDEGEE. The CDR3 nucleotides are TGTGCCAGCAGCTTGGATCCCAGCGGAGTCACCGGGGAGCTGTTTTTT. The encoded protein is CASSLDPSGVTGELFF.